These T cell receptor beta chains were read from a single sample in a study of blood T cell repertoires in COVID-19. The repertoire was sequenced with immunoSEQ multiplex PCR; TCRdb's copy has only in-frame clones and lacks some. The sample carries around 54,000 clones, about 72% recorded once. Sample: PBMCs or T cells enriched from blood (not recorded which). Source of these receptors: a woman aged 50 to 60 with acute COVID-19. Each CDR3 is given with its conserved first and last residue. D genes are given only for firm matches. Expanded clones are given a class, and other clones once, few, many or no size at all.

v_call: TRBV28
d_call: -
j_call: TRBJ1-2
clone_size: -
cdr3_aa: CASYNLGTRYGYTF
cdr3_nt: TGTGCCAGCTACAATCTCGGGACACGGTATGGCTACACCTTC

v_call: TRBV6-5
d_call: -
j_call: TRBJ1-2
clone_size: -
cdr3_aa: CASSYSPEGRGGYTF
cdr3_nt: TGTGCCAGCAGTTACTCGCCGGAAGGTCGGGGAGGCTACACCTTC

v_call: TRBV2
d_call: -
j_call: TRBJ1-4
clone_size: few
cdr3_aa: CASSPREGSEKLFF
cdr3_nt: TGTGCCAGCAGCCCCAGGGAGGGGTCGGAAAAACTGTTTTTT

v_call: TRBV2
d_call: -
j_call: TRBJ1-2
clone_size: -
cdr3_aa: CASSRGGYTF
cdr3_nt: TGTGCCAGCAGTAGGGGGGGCTACACCTTC

v_call: TRBV9
d_call: -
j_call: TRBJ1-2
clone_size: -
cdr3_aa: CASSPQGSGNYGYTF
cdr3_nt: TGTGCCAGCAGCCCCCAGGGTTCAGGGAACTATGGCTACACCTTC

v_call: TRBV5-4
d_call: TRBD1
j_call: TRBJ1-1
clone_size: -
cdr3_aa: CASTPSWTGSTEAFF
cdr3_nt: TGTGCCAGCACCCCAAGTTGGACAGGGAGCACTGAAGCTTTCTTT

v_call: TRBV14
d_call: -
j_call: TRBJ1-2
clone_size: -
cdr3_aa: CASSPPGVNYGYTF
cdr3_nt: TGTGCCAGCAGTCCGCCGGGAGTGAACTATGGCTACACCTTC

v_call: TRBV6-2/TRBV6-3
d_call: -
j_call: TRBJ1-1
clone_size: -
cdr3_aa: CASSDPGTFTEAFF
cdr3_nt: TGTGCCAGCAGCGATCCCGGGACATTCACTGAAGCTTTCTTT

v_call: TRBV6-5
d_call: -
j_call: TRBJ1-4
clone_size: few
cdr3_aa: CASSYSGRVGEKLFF
cdr3_nt: TGTGCCAGCAGTTACTCGGGCAGGGTCGGTGAAAAACTGTTTTTT

v_call: TRBV20-1
d_call: -
j_call: TRBJ2-7
clone_size: -
cdr3_aa: CSAYSTYEQYF
cdr3_nt: TGCAGTGCGTACTCGACCTACGAGCAGTACTTC

v_call: TRBV2
d_call: -
j_call: TRBJ1-1
clone_size: -
cdr3_aa: CASRPEGQFEAFF
cdr3_nt: TGTGCCAGCAGGCCCGAAGGACAGTTTGAAGCTTTCTTT

v_call: TRBV12-3/TRBV12-4
d_call: -
j_call: TRBJ1-1
clone_size: few
cdr3_aa: CASSLRRNTEAFF
cdr3_nt: TGTGCCAGCAGTTTAAGGAGGAACACTGAAGCTTTCTTT

v_call: TRBV6-5
d_call: -
j_call: TRBJ1-1
clone_size: -
cdr3_aa: CASSFSAENTEAFF
cdr3_nt: TGTGCCAGCAGTTTTTCGGCGGAGAACACTGAAGCTTTCTTT

v_call: TRBV3-1/TRBV3-2
d_call: TRBD1
j_call: TRBJ1-2
clone_size: -
cdr3_aa: CASSQAFSGGGYTF
cdr3_nt: TGTGCCAGCAGCCAAGCGTTTTCAGGGGGCGGCTACACCTTC

v_call: TRBV27
d_call: -
j_call: TRBJ1-3
clone_size: -
cdr3_aa: CASSPVAGAFSGNTIYF
cdr3_nt: TGTGCCAGCAGTCCCGTGGCAGGGGCTTTCTCTGGAAACACCATATATTTT

v_call: TRBV18
d_call: TRBD2
j_call: TRBJ2-1
clone_size: -
cdr3_aa: CASSPPSGGASYNEQFF
cdr3_nt: TGTGCCAGCTCACCACCTAGCGGGGGGGCCTCCTACAATGAGCAGTTCTTC

v_call: TRBV2
d_call: TRBD1
j_call: TRBJ1-1
clone_size: once
cdr3_aa: CASSEGTGEAFF
cdr3_nt: TGTGCCAGCAGTGAGGGGACAGGTGAAGCTTTCTTT

v_call: TRBV14
d_call: -
j_call: TRBJ2-3
clone_size: few
cdr3_aa: CASSQGRHTDTQYF
cdr3_nt: TGTGCCAGCAGCCAAGGGCGGCACACAGATACGCAGTATTTT

v_call: TRBV6-1
d_call: -
j_call: TRBJ1-5
clone_size: -
cdr3_aa: CASSEAQATQPQHF
cdr3_nt: TGTGCCAGCAGTGAAGCACAGGCAACTCAGCCCCAGCATTTT

v_call: TRBV19
d_call: -
j_call: TRBJ1-1
clone_size: -
cdr3_aa: CASSAGARNTEAFF
cdr3_nt: TGTGCCAGTAGTGCAGGCGCAAGGAACACTGAAGCTTTCTTT

v_call: TRBV10-3
d_call: TRBD1
j_call: TRBJ1-5
clone_size: -
cdr3_aa: CAIKGTVDQPQHF
cdr3_nt: TGTGCCATCAAAGGGACAGTCGATCAGCCCCAGCATTTT

v_call: TRBV5-4
d_call: TRBD1
j_call: TRBJ1-2
clone_size: few
cdr3_aa: CASSLDRGEDGYTF
cdr3_nt: TGTGCCAGCAGCTTGGACAGGGGGGAGGATGGCTACACCTTC

v_call: TRBV18
d_call: -
j_call: TRBJ1-1
clone_size: -
cdr3_aa: CASSPIEGQINTEAFF
cdr3_nt: TGTGCCAGCTCACCAATTGAAGGACAGATTAACACTGAAGCTTTCTTT

v_call: TRBV5-1
d_call: TRBD1
j_call: TRBJ1-6
clone_size: -
cdr3_aa: CASSLGQGANNSPLHF
cdr3_nt: TGCGCCAGCAGCCTAGGACAGGGGGCGAATAATTCACCCCTCCACTTT

v_call: TRBV6-6
d_call: TRBD2
j_call: TRBJ2-5
clone_size: -
cdr3_aa: CAISTSGGAETQYF
cdr3_nt: TGTGCCATCTCGACTAGCGGGGGGGCAGAGACCCAGTACTTC

v_call: TRBV27
d_call: -
j_call: TRBJ1-6
clone_size: -
cdr3_aa: CASSALFRVPNSPLHF
cdr3_nt: TGTGCCAGCAGTGCCCTCTTCAGGGTGCCTAATTCACCCCTCCACTTT